A single sample is the source of the 24 T cell receptor beta chains below, sequenced in a study of cytomegalovirus exposure and HLA in healthy donors. It was with 60 Vbeta and 13 Jbeta primers that the PCR ran. The repertoire was sequenced with immunoSEQ multiplex PCR; TCRdb's copy has only in-frame clones and lacks some. The sample lists about 150,000 clones, 65% to 85% occurring once. The specimen sequenced was PBMCs. Every receptor here comes from a woman between 40 and 50 years old in good health and CMV-seropositive.

This chain connects TRBV5-1 to TRBJ2-7; D not resolved. V was pared by 4 bases and J by 5 bases, with 19 bases between. The CDR3 is made up of 15 amino acids. Germline CDR1 reads SGHRS; CDR2 reads YFSETQ. The CDR3 DNA is TGCGCCAGCAGCCTTCCGGCAGGTATTGTCCACGAGCAGTACTTC. Residues: CASSLPAGIVHEQYF.

The chain employs TRBV7-3 and TRBJ2-2, with 9 bases identical to TRBD2. Germline CDR1 reads SGHTA; CDR2 reads FQGTGA. The length of the CDR3 is 17 residues. With V trimmed by 0 bases and J by 0 bases, 2 bases remained unmatched. CDR3 loop: CASSLTPSGANTGELFF. CDR3 in DNA: TGTGCCAGCAGCTTAACCCCTAGCGGGGCGAACACCGGGGAGCTGTTTTTT.

The chain couples TRBV19 to TRBJ1-5; 7 positions agree with TRBD1. Germline V CDR1 and CDR2: LNHDA, SQIVND (reference sequence). The CDR3 is made up of 13 amino acids. The junction had 4 bases not matched to a gene; V was cut back by 9 bases and J by 2 bases. The CDR3 nucleotides are TGTGCCAGCCTAGACAGGGGCAATCAGCCCCAGCATTTT. It encodes CASLDRGNQPQHF.

The genes are TRBV6-5 and TRBJ2-2; the match to TRBD2 covers 7 bases. From germline, CDR1 is MNHEY and CDR2 SVGAGI. The length of the CDR3 is 15 residues. J gave up 2 bases and V 8 bases, and 8 bases lay outside the gene matches. CDR3 sequence reads: CASCCGSGNTGELFF. CDR3 bases: TGTGCCAGCTGTTGCGGGAGCGGCAACACCGGGGAGCTGTTTTTT.

The chain employs TRBV2 and TRBJ2-7; 9 nucleotides match TRBD1. The CDR3 is 16 residues long. Looked up from germline, CDR1 is SNHLY and CDR2 is FYNNEI. The ends lost 3 bases at V and 6 bases at J; junction bases unmatched: 12. CDR3 nucleotides: TGTGCCAGCAGTGAGACACCCGGGACAGGGACCGGCGAGCAGTACTTC. Protein sequence: CASSETPGTGTGEQYF.

The chain couples TRBV4-1 to TRBJ2-3; D remains unclear. V was shortened by 3 bases and J by 2 bases, with 6 bases between the two germline ends. CDR3 length: 13 residues. Germline-derived CDR1 and CDR2 are MGHRA and YSYEKL. The CDR3 DNA reads as TGCGCCAGCAGCCAGTTAGACACAGATACGCAGTATTTT. Its protein product is CASSQLDTDTQYF.

The chain joins TRBV4-1 to TRBJ2-2; weak D call: TRBD1 (6 bases). With 1 base removed from V and 0 bases from J, the gap between germline ends came to 15 bases. The length of the CDR3 is 18 residues. Per the germline V gene, CDR1 is MGHRA and CDR2 is YSYEKL. CDR3 coding DNA: TGCGCCAGCAGCCAAGTGCCGCCGGACAGCTCGAACACCGGGGAGCTGTTTTTT. Translation gives CASSQVPPDSSNTGELFF.

This clone turned up a few times. The chain couples TRBV7-9 to TRBJ2-2, with a possible D match to TRBD1 (5 bases). V shed 5 bases and J shed 5 bases, with 12 bases lying between them. The CDR3 is 14 residues long. Germline V CDR1 and CDR2: SEHNR, FQNEAQ (reference sequence). The CDR3: CASSPQGRTGELFF. In nucleotides, the CDR3 is TGTGCCAGCAGCCCTCAGGGTAGGACCGGGGAGCTGTTTTTT.

This clone appeared a few times. The J gene is TRBJ2-1, the V gene TRBV2; the D gene is possibly TRBD1 (6 bases). Per the germline V gene, CDR1 is SNHLY and CDR2 is FYNNEI. The V end was cut by 4 bases, the J end by 7 bases, with 11 bases between. CDR3 length: 13 residues. The CDR3 region is CASSVQGRNEQFF. CDR3 nucleotides: TGTGCCAGCAGTGTACAGGGAAGGAATGAGCAGTTCTTC.

About this clone itself: The sample holds other DNA sequences that translate to the same CDR3. The gene calls are TRBV19 and TRBJ2-3; 7 bases are a match to TRBD2. Trimming cost V 5 bases and J 1 base; bases outside gene matches: 6. The CDR3 sequence is 15 residues long. The germline V gene encodes CDR1 LNHDA and CDR2 SQIVND (reference sequence). This chain's CDR3 is CASSLGTSGTDTQYF. CDR3 nucleotides: TGTGCCAGTAGTCTCGGCACTAGCGGCACAGATACGCAGTATTTT.

CDR3 sequence (DNA): TGCGCCAGCAGCTTGCAGATCAACTACGAGCAGTACTTC. As protein: CASSLQINYEQYF. The rearrangement joins TRBV5-1 to TRBJ2-7; D is undetermined. The length of the CDR3 is 13 residues. CDR1 is SGHRS, CDR2 YFSETQ, per germline. V was cut by 1 base and J by 3 bases, with 8 bases left in between.

The chain recombines TRBV10-3 with TRBJ1-2; TRBD1 matches at 7 bases. CDR3 length equals 15 residues. V gave up 5 bases and J gave up 6 bases; unmatched junction bases: 12. The germline CDR1 and CDR2 sequences are ENHRY and SYGVKD. Here the CDR3 reads CAISQQTGARNGYTF. The DNA for the CDR3 is TGTGCCATCAGTCAGCAAACAGGGGCTCGGAATGGCTACACCTTC.

This chain uses TRBV19 with TRBJ1-5, with TRBD1 matching 7 bases. In germline, CDR1 is LNHDA, CDR2 SQIVND (reference sequence). V trimming: 3 bases; J trimming: 3 bases; junction bases outside the gene matches: 11. This CDR3 contains 17 residues. Written as DNA, the CDR3 is TGTGCCAGTAGTATCGGCCGGGACAGAATCTTCAATCAGCCCCAGCATTTT. Amino acids: CASSIGRDRIFNQPQHF.

This clone turned up a few times. The rearrangement links TRBV11-2 to TRBJ2-7; 7 bases map to TRBD2. The CDR3 has 14 amino acids. J was trimmed by 4 bases and V by 3 bases; bases with no gene match: 6. The germline V gene encodes CDR1 SGHAT and CDR2 FQNNGV. CDR3 sequence reads: CASSLGGSFYEQYF. CDR3 sequence (DNA): TGTGCCAGCAGCTTGGGAGGGAGTTTTTACGAGCAGTACTTC.

A few counts support this clone. The chain joins TRBV29-1 to TRBJ2-2, with 9 positions matching TRBD1. The CDR3 runs to 13 residues. In germline, CDR1 is SQVTM, CDR2 ANQGSEA. V trimming: 3 bases; J trimming: 4 bases; junction bases outside the gene matches: 0. The CDR3 region is CSVETGGTGELFF. CDR3 DNA sequence: TGCAGCGTTGAGACAGGGGGCACCGGGGAGCTGTTTTTT.

The V call is TRBV11-2, the J call TRBJ1-1, with a weak D call TRBD1 (5 bases). Germline CDR1 is SGHAT and CDR2 is FQNNGV. The germline V and J ends were trimmed by 11 bases and 1 base, with 8 bases remaining between them. The CDR3 consists of 11 residues. CDR3 sequence (DNA): TGTGCCGGGGGGGGGAACACTGAAGCTTTCTTT. Its translation is CAGGGNTEAFF.

The J gene is TRBJ1-5, the V gene TRBV19, with TRBD1 matching 9 bases. Germline assignment: CDR1 LNHDA and CDR2 SQIVND (reference sequence). Unmatched junction bases numbered 3, after V lost 5 bases and J lost 4 bases. CDR3 length: 14 residues. This CDR3 is CASSVTGGNQPQHF. CDR3 in DNA: TGTGCCAGTAGTGTGACAGGGGGAAATCAGCCCCAGCATTTT.

The chain links TRBV30 to TRBJ2-7; 8 bases map to TRBD2. Germline values: CDR1 GTSNPN, CDR2 SVGIG (reference sequence). The trim removed 1 base at V and 0 bases at J, leaving 5 bases unmatched. The CDR3 is made up of 15 amino acids. The CDR3 nucleotides read TGTGCCTGGAGTGGGGTAGCGGGGTCCTCCTACGAGCAGTACTTC. It is translated as CAWSGVAGSSYEQYF. Combining the CDR3 with reference TRBV30 and TRBJ2-7 gives the whole variable domain SQTIHQWPATLVQPVGSPLSLECTVEGTSNPNLYWYRQAAGRGLQLLFYSVGIGQISSEVPQNLSASRPQDRQFILSSKKLLLSDSGFYLCAWSGVAGSSYEQYFGPGTRLTVT.

This clone occurred a few times. The V call is TRBV7-3, the J call TRBJ2-1; D perhaps matches TRBD2 (6 bases). Germline assignment: CDR1 SGHTA and CDR2 FQGTGA. This CDR3 has 15 amino acids. V lost 1 base, J lost 7 bases, and 14 bases lay in between. The CDR3 spells CASSLRRGMSNEQFF. For the CDR3, the DNA is TGTGCCAGCAGCTTAAGGCGCGGGATGTCGAATGAGCAGTTCTTC.

The rearrangement links TRBV19 to TRBJ1-1; 7 nucleotides agree with TRBD1. CDR1 is LNHDA, CDR2 SQIVND, per germline (reference sequence). The junction had 12 bases not matched to a gene; V was cut back by 11 bases and J by 3 bases. The length of the CDR3 is 14 residues. As DNA, the CDR3 is TGTGCCTCCCTCCCAGGGGGATTAGACACTGAAGCTTTCTTT. Its protein product is CASLPGGLDTEAFF.

This clone was seen a few times. The chain couples TRBV7-6 to TRBJ2-2, with D maybe TRBD2 (5 bases). The germline V gene has CDR1 SGHVS and CDR2 FNYEAQ. V was shortened by 3 bases and J by 4 bases, with 9 bases between the two germline ends. CDR3 size: 14 residues. The CDR3 DNA reads TGTGCCAGCAGCTTTGAGGGCTCCACCGGGGAGCTGTTTTTT. The encoded protein is CASSFEGSTGELFF.

The chain links TRBV7-9 to TRBJ1-1; 7 positions match TRBD1. Germline V gives CDR1 SEHNR, CDR2 FQNEAQ (reference sequence). V was pared by 1 base and J by 1 base, with 6 bases of the junction left unmatched. This CDR3 is built from 16 residues. The CDR3: CASSLGQGLGNTEAFF. Here the CDR3 DNA reads TGTGCCAGCAGCTTAGGACAGGGCTTAGGGAACACTGAAGCTTTCTTT.

The J gene is TRBJ1-1, the V gene TRBV19; a possible D gene is TRBD1 (6 bases). There are 13 residues in the CDR3. The germline CDR1 and CDR2 sequences are LNHDA and SQIVND (reference sequence). V was pared by 7 bases and J by 4 bases, with 13 bases between. Written as DNA, the CDR3 is TGTGCCAGTATCGAACAGGGAGCCACTGAAGCTTTCTTT. This encodes CASIEQGATEAFF.

V usage is TRBV6-5 and J usage is TRBJ2-5; D remains unclear. The CDR3 length is 13 residues. Germline CDR1 and CDR2: MNHEY and SVGAGI. The V end was cut by 5 bases, the J end by 3 bases, with 10 bases between. CDR3 sequence reads: CASSVSWKETQYF. The CDR3, as DNA: TGTGCCAGCAGTGTTAGCTGGAAAGAGACCCAGTACTTC.